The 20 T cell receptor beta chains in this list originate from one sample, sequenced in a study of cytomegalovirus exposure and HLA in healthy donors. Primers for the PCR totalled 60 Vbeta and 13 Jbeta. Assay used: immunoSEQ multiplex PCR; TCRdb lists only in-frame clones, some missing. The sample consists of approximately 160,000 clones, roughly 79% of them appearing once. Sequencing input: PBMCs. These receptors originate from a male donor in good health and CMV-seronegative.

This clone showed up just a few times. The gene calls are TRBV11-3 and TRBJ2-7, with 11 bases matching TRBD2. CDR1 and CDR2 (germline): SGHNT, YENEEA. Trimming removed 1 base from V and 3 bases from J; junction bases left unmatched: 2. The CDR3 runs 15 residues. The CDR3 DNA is TGTGCCAGCAGCTTAGGACTAGCGGGGAGCTACGAGCAGTACTTC. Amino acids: CASSLGLAGSYEQYF.

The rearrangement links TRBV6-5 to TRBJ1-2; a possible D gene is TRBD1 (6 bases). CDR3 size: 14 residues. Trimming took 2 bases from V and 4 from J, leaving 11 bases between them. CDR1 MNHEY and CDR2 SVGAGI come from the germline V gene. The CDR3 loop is CASSYRDTGYGYTF. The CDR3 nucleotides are TGTGCCAGCAGTTACCGGGACACGGGCTATGGCTACACCTTC.

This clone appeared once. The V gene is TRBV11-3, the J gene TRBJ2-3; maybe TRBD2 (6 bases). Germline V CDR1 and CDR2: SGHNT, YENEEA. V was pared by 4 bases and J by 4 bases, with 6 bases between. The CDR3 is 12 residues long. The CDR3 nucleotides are TGTGCCAGCAGCTCTAGCGCAGATACGCAGTATTTT. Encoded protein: CASSSSADTQYF. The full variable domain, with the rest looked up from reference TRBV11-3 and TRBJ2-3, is EAGVVQSPRYKIIEKKQPVAFWCNPISGHNTLYWYLQNLGQGPELLIRYENEEAVDDSQLPKDRFSAERLKGVDSTLKIQPAELGDSAVYLCASSSSADTQYFGPGTRLTVL.

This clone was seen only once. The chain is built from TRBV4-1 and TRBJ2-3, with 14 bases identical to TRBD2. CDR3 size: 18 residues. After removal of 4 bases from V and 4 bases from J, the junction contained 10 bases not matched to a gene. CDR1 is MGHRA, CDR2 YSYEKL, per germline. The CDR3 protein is CASSLLSTSGRAADTQYF. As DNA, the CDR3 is TGCGCCAGCAGCCTGCTATCGACTAGCGGGAGGGCCGCAGATACGCAGTATTTT.

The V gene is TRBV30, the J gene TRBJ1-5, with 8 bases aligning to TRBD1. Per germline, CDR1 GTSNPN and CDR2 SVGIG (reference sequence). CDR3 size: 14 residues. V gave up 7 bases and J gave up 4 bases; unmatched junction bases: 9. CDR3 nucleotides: TGTGCCTACCAGACAGGGGCCGAAAATCAGCCCCAGCATTTT. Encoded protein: CAYQTGAENQPQHF.

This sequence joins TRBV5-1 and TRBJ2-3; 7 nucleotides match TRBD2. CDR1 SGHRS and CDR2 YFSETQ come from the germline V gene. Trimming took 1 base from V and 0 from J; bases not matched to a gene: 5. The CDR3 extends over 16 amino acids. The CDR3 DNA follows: TGCGCCAGCAGCTTGCCCCTAGCGGTTAGCACAGATACGCAGTATTTT. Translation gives CASSLPLAVSTDTQYF.

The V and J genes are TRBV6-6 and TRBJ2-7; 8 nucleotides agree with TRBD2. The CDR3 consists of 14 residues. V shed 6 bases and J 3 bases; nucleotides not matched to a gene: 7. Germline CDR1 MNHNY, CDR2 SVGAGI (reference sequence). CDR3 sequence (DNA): TGTGCCAGCAGGACGACTAGCGATATCTACGAGCAGTACTTC. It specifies CASRTTSDIYEQYF.

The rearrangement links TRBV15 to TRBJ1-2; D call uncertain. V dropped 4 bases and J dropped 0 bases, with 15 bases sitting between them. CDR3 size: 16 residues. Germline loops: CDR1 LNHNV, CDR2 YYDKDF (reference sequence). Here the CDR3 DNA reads TGTGCCACCAGCACCCAACGGAGGTCAGCTAACTATGGCTACACCTTC. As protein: CATSTQRRSANYGYTF.

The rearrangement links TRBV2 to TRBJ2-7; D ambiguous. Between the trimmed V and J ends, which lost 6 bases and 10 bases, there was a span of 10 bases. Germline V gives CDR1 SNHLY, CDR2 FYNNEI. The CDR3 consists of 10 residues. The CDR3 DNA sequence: TGTGCCAGCAGCTACAGCTATCAGTACTTC. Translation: CASSYSYQYF.

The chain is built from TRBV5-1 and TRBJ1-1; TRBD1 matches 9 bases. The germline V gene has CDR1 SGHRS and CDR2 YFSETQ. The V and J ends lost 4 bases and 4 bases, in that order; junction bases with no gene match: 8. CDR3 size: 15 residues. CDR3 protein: CASSRLSTGGTEAFF. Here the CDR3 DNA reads TGCGCCAGCAGCCGCCTATCGACAGGGGGCACTGAAGCTTTCTTT.

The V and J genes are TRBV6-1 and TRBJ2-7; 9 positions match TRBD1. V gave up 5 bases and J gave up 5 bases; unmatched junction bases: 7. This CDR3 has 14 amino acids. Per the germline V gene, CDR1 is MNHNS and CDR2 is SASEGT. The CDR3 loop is CASSLRTGVDEQYF. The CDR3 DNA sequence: TGTGCCAGCAGTCTACGGACAGGGGTCGACGAGCAGTACTTC.

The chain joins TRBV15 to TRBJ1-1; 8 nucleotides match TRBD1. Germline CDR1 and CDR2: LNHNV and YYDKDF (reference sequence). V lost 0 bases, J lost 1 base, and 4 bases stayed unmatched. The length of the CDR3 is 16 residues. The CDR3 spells CATSRDEDRANTEAFF. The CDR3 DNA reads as TGTGCCACCAGCAGAGATGAGGACAGGGCGAACACTGAAGCTTTCTTT. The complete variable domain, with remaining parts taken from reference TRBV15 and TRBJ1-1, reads DAMVIQNPRYQVTQFGKPVTLSCSQTLNHNVMYWYQQKSSQAPKLLFHYYDKDFNNEADTPDNFQSRRPNTSFCFLDIRSPGLGDTAMYLCATSRDEDRANTEAFFGQGTRLTVV.

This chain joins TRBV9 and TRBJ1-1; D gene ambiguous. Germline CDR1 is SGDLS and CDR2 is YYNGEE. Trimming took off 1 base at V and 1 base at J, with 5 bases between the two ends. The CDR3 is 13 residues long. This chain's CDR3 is CASSVRGNTEAFF. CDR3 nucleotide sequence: TGTGCCAGCAGCGTACGCGGGAACACTGAAGCTTTCTTT.

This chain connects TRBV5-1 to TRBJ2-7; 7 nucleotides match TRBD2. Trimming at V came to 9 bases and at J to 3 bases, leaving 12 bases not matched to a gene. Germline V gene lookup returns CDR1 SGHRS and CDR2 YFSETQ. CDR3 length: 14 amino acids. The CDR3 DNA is TGCGCCACCCGCCCCGGCGGGAGTGTCTACGAGCAGTACTTC. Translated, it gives CATRPGGSVYEQYF.

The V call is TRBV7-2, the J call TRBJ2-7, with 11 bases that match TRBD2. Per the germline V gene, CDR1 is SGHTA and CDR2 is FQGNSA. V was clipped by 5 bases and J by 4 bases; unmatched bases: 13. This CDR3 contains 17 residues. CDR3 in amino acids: CASSPHSFLAGGYEQYF. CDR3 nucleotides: TGTGCCAGCAGCCCTCACTCCTTTCTAGCGGGAGGATACGAGCAGTACTTC.

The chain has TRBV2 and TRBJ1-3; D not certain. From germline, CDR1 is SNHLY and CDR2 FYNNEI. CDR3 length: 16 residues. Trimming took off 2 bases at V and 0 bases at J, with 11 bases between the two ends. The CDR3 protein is CASSEIGLSSGNTIYF. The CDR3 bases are TGTGCCAGCAGTGAAATTGGCTTATCCTCTGGAAACACCATATATTTT.

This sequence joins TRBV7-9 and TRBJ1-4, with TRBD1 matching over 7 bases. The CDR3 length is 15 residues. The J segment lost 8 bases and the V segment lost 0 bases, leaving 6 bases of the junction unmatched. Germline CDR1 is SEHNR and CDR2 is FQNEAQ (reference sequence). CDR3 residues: CASSLATGHREKLFF. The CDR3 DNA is TGTGCCAGCAGCTTAGCGACAGGGCATCGGGAAAAACTGTTTTTT.

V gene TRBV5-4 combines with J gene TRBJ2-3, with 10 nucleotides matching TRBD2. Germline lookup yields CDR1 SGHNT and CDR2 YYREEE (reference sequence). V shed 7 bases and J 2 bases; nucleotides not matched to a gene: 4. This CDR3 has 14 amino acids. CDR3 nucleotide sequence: TGTGCCAGCTGGACTAGCGGCCTCACAGATACGCAGTATTTT. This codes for CASWTSGLTDTQYF.

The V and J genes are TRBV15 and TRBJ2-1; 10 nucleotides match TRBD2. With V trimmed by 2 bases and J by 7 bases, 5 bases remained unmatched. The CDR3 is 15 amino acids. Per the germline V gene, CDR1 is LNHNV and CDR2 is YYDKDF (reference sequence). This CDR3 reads CATSRLAGGQNEQFF. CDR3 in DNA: TGTGCCACCAGCAGATTAGCGGGGGGTCAGAATGAGCAGTTCTTC.

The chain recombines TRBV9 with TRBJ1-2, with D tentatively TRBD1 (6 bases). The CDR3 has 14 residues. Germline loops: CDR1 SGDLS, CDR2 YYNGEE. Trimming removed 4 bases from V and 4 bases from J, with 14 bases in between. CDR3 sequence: CASSPSGGSYGYTF. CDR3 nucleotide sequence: TGTGCCAGCAGCCCCTCGGGGGGCTCCTATGGCTACACCTTC.